The present entry profiles one T cell receptor (beta chain) with its context. Germline V gives CDR1 MGHRA, CDR2 YSYEKL. The CDR3 is 15 residues long. Germline trimming cut 2 bases from V and 8 bases from J; bases unmatched to any gene: 7. This specimen belongs to a study of patients and donors after allogeneic stem cell transplantation. From the RT-PCR reads, TCRdb called clonotypes with MiXCR, one entry per CDR3 protein. Of about a million distinct CDR3 sequences listed, 15% to 20% are singletons. This TCR derives from a human donor who was either an allogeneic HSCT recipient or a stem cell or donor lymphocyte infusion donor (not recorded which). It is not recorded whose cells these are; they may come from a transplant donor. This chain connects TRBV4-1 to TRBJ1-4, with 8 bases fitting TRBD1. The sample consisted of blood, either unsorted or a sorted T cell fraction (not recorded which). The CDR3: CASSQSTGESEKLFF. CDR3 in DNA: TGCGCCAGCAGCCAATCGACAGGGGAGTCGGAAAAACTGTTTTTT.